The sequence of this T cell receptor (beta chain) was determined in a study of blood T cell repertoires in COVID-19. Looking at the study overall: Sources were T cells, B-cell-depleted T cells, or PBMCs; the material itself was cDNA or gDNA.

This clone was detected only a few times. There are 15 residues in the CDR3. V shed 6 bases, J shed 2 bases, and the junction held 7 bases outside the gene matches. Germline V gene lookup returns CDR1 MNHEY and CDR2 SVGAGI. Using immunoSEQ multiplex PCR, the repertoire was profiled, and TCRdb retains in-frame clones only, with some absent. The sample has approximately 430,000 clones, 70% to 90% seen once; the top ten hold 1.4%. V usage is TRBV6-5 and J usage is TRBJ2-7; the match to TRBD2 covers 10 bases. The sequenced sample consisted of peripheral blood. The sequence derives from a woman aged 25 to 39 with active or convalescent COVID-19. In nucleotides, the CDR3 is TGTGCCAGCAGCCCGGGACTAGCGTTAACCTACGAGCAGTACTTC. Its translation is CASSPGLALTYEQYF.